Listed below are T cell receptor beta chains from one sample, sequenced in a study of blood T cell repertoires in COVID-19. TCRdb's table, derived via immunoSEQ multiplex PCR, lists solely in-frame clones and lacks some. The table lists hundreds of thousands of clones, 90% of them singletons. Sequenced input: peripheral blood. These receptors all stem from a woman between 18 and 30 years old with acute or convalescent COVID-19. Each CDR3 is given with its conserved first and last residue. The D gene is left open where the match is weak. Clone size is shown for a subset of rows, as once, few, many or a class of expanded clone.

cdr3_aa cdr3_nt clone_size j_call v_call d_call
CASSLDPGQVNEKLFF TGTGCCAGCAGCTTAGATCCGGGACAGGTTAATGAAAAACTGTTTTTT - TRBJ1-4 TRBV11-2 TRBD1
CASSSQGEGVNEQFF TGTGCCAGCAGCTCACAGGGAGAAGGGGTCAATGAGCAGTTCTTC once TRBJ2-1 TRBV13 -
CATSDIDRDNEQFF TGTGCCACCAGTGACATAGACAGGGACAATGAGCAGTTCTTC - TRBJ2-1 TRBV24-1 TRBD1
CASSRKSLKFTGELGSYEQYF TGTGCCAGCTCACGAAAATCACTAAAATTTACCGGGGAACTGGGGTCCTACGAGCAGTACTTC - TRBJ2-7 TRBV18 -
CASSPGQGMYEQYF TGTGCCAGCAGCCCGGGACAGGGGATGTACGAGCAGTACTTC - TRBJ2-7 TRBV5-4 TRBD1
CASILTQGEGNTEAFF TGTGCCAGCATCCTCACACAGGGCGAGGGGAACACTGAAGCTTTCTTT few TRBJ1-1 TRBV7-9 -
CASSYEADSSRGYTF TGCGCCAGCAGCTACGAAGCTGACAGCTCGAGGGGCTACACCTTC - TRBJ1-2 TRBV5-1 -
CASSYPSTGIGYGYTF TGTGCCAGCAGTTACCCCTCGACAGGGATCGGCTATGGCTACACCTTC - TRBJ1-2 TRBV6-2/TRBV6-3 TRBD1
CASSYPTRVSGANVLTF TGTGCCAGCAGTTACCCCACCCGGGTCTCTGGGGCCAACGTCCTGACTTTC - TRBJ2-6 TRBV6-2/TRBV6-3 -
CASSLVGGQETQYF TGTGCCAGCAGCTTAGTGGGAGGGCAAGAGACCCAGTACTTC - TRBJ2-5 TRBV11-2 TRBD2
CASGSPGNQPQHF TGTGCTAGTGGTTCCCCGGGCAATCAGCCCCAGCATTTT - TRBJ1-5 TRBV12-5 -
CASSQEGQGVGEAFF TGTGCCAGCAGCCAAGAGGGACAGGGGGTCGGTGAAGCTTTCTTT once TRBJ1-1 TRBV4-2 TRBD1
CASSRGGGGYTF TGTGCCAGCAGTCGCGGGGGGGGTGGCTACACCTTC - TRBJ1-2 TRBV12-3/TRBV12-4 -
CASGLVQISGGNEQFF TGTGCTAGTGGTTTGGTACAGATCTCGGGGGGCAATGAGCAGTTCTTC - TRBJ2-1 TRBV12-5 TRBD2
CASSLAGTDYGYTF TGTGCCAGCAGCTTGGCCGGGACAGACTATGGCTACACCTTC - TRBJ1-2 TRBV5-4 TRBD1
CASRDSGQYEQYF TGTGCCAGCCGAGACTCCGGACAGTACGAGCAGTACTTC - TRBJ2-7 TRBV28 -
CASSRVQGSEKLFF TGTGCCAGCAGTCGGGTCCAGGGGTCCGAAAAACTGTTTTTT - TRBJ1-4 TRBV2 -
CASSYGSGVYTEAFF TGTGCCAGCAGTTACGGTTCAGGGGTTTACACTGAAGCTTTCTTT - TRBJ1-1 TRBV6-5 -
CASGLANTIYF TGTGCTAGTGGTTTAGCTAACACCATATATTTT few TRBJ1-3 TRBV12-5 -
CASSTGDTEAFF TGTGCCAGCAGTACAGGGGACACTGAAGCTTTCTTT once TRBJ1-1 TRBV9 TRBD1
CASSGQGAFYGYTF TGTGCCAGCAGCGGACAGGGGGCTTTCTATGGCTACACCTTC - TRBJ1-2 TRBV5-6 TRBD1
CAWSEEGNYGYTF TGTGCCTGGAGTGAGGAGGGGAACTATGGCTACACCTTC - TRBJ1-2 TRBV30 -
CASSIQGNYGYTF TGTGCCAGCAGCATACAGGGAAACTATGGCTACACCTTC - TRBJ1-2 TRBV11-2 -
CASREAENRGLREAFF TGTGCCAGCAGGGAAGCCGAGAACAGGGGGCTAAGGGAAGCTTTCTTT - TRBJ1-1 TRBV5-5 TRBD1
CASCRTGEPQHF TGTGCCAGCTGCAGGACAGGGGAGCCCCAGCATTTT - TRBJ1-5 TRBV18 TRBD1
CASSEWDGQGGTAFF TGTGCCAGCAGTGAATGGGACGGACAGGGGGGGACAGCTTTCTTT - TRBJ1-1 TRBV2 TRBD1
CATSLSLNTGELFF TGTGCCACCAGTTTGTCCCTGAACACCGGGGAGCTGTTTTTT - TRBJ2-2 TRBV24-1 -
CASSPSVDSETQYF TGTGCCAGCAGCCCATCTGTGGACTCGGAGACCCAGTACTTC - TRBJ2-5 TRBV7-2 -
CASSAGGGMNTEAFF TGTGCCAGCAGCGCGGGAGGGGGTATGAACACTGAAGCTTTCTTT - TRBJ1-1 TRBV9 -
CATSDAGKGESYEQYF TGTGCCACCAGTGATGCCGGAAAGGGGGAGTCCTACGAGCAGTACTTC - TRBJ2-7 TRBV24-1 -
CASSFQGTRNEQFF TGTGCCAGCAGTTTCCAGGGGACGAGGAATGAGCAGTTCTTC once TRBJ2-1 TRBV6-2/TRBV6-3 -
CASSRLRDRGFEEQYF TGTGCCAGCAGCCGCCTCAGGGACAGGGGCTTCGAGGAGCAGTACTTC - TRBJ2-7 TRBV4-2 TRBD1
CASSQDIEGSYNEQFF TGCGCCAGCAGCCAAGACATTGAGGGATCCTACAATGAGCAGTTCTTC - TRBJ2-1 TRBV4-1 -
CASSFSTREKFF TGTGCCAGCAGTTTTAGTACTAGAGAAAAGTTCTTC once TRBJ2-1 TRBV27 -
CASSMAGVGNEKLFF TGTGCCAGTAGTATGGCAGGGGTAGGAAATGAAAAACTGTTTTTT once TRBJ1-4 TRBV19 -
CSVLQGYSGNTIYF TGCAGCGTTTTACAGGGGTACTCTGGAAACACCATATATTTT - TRBJ1-3 TRBV29-1 TRBD1
CSASTPGWNTEAFF TGCAGTGCTAGTACCCCGGGTTGGAACACTGAAGCTTTCTTT - TRBJ1-1 TRBV20-1 -
CASSQEAPPSGFRNTQYF TGTGCCAGCAGCCAAGAGGCCCCCCCTAGCGGGTTCAGGAATACGCAGTATTTT - TRBJ2-3 TRBV3-1/TRBV3-2 TRBD2
CASSLVPRGRSPLHF TGTGCCAGCAGCTTAGTACCCAGGGGCAGATCACCCCTCCACTTT - TRBJ1-6 TRBV7-9 -
CASSSIKGPGTDYNEQFF TGTGCCAGCAGTTCGATAAAAGGCCCCGGGACAGATTACAATGAGCAGTTCTTC - TRBJ2-1 TRBV6-2/TRBV6-3 TRBD1
CASSRSDSLGTEAFF TGCGCCAGCAGTAGGAGTGACTCGCTGGGCACTGAAGCTTTCTTT - TRBJ1-1 TRBV5-1 -
CATDLRSGDSGEQYF TGTGCCACCGATTTGCGTAGCGGAGACTCTGGGGAGCAGTACTTC few TRBJ2-7 TRBV24-1 -
CASSQEWADSYSNQPQHF TGTGCCAGCAGCCAAGAATGGGCGGACTCTTATAGCAATCAGCCCCAGCATTTT - TRBJ1-5 TRBV4-2 -
CASSTYSWDSPGRVNEQFF TGTGCCAGCAGTACATACTCCTGGGACTCCCCAGGTAGGGTGAATGAGCAGTTCTTC few TRBJ2-1 TRBV6-4 -
CASSQGQFYGYTF TGTGCCAGCAGCCAAGGACAGTTCTATGGCTACACCTTC - TRBJ1-2 TRBV14 -
CASNMDSRWDGYTF TGTGCCAGTAATATGGACAGTCGGTGGGATGGCTACACCTTC - TRBJ1-2 TRBV19 -
CASGDTLTYEQYF TGTGCCAGCGGGGACACCCTCACCTACGAGCAGTACTTC - TRBJ2-7 TRBV12-3/TRBV12-4 -
CSVGTLNTGELFF TGCAGCGTAGGGACATTGAACACCGGGGAGCTGTTTTTT - TRBJ2-2 TRBV29-1 -
CASSLHWTGGIEETQYF TGTGCCAGCAGCCTCCACTGGACAGGGGGGATAGAAGAGACCCAGTACTTC - TRBJ2-5 TRBV7-2 TRBD1
CASSLLFEKLFF TGTGCCAGCAGTTTATTATTTGAAAAACTGTTTTTT - TRBJ1-4 TRBV12-3/TRBV12-4 -
CASILAPGDTEAFF TGTGCCAGCATCCTAGCCCCAGGGGACACTGAAGCTTTCTTT - TRBJ1-1 TRBV6-5 -
CASSVARTGGTEAFF TGTGCCAGCAGCGTAGCTAGGACAGGGGGAACTGAAGCTTTCTTT - TRBJ1-1 TRBV9 TRBD1
CASSQGSCDQPQHF TGTGCCAGCAGCCAAGGATCGTGCGATCAGCCCCAGCATTTT - TRBJ1-5 TRBV3-1/TRBV3-2 -